Listed here are 23 T cell receptor beta chains from one sample, sequenced in a study. MiXCR was run by TCRdb on the 5' RACE reads, yielding one entry per CDR3 protein. This table holds tens of thousands of distinct CDR3 sequences, 17% found once. Sequencing was performed on naive CD4+ T cells sorted from blood. Stated subset: naive CD4+ T cells, CD4+CD45RA+CD25-. The receptor set was obtained from a female donor with breast cancer.

Ten or more counts support this clonotype. The rearrangement links TRBV29-1 to TRBJ1-2; D call uncertain. V lost 4 bases and J lost 2, with 11 bases in between. The CDR3 is made up of 13 amino acids. In germline, CDR1 is SQVTM, CDR2 ANQGSEA. CDR3: CSVGAAFNYGYTF. CDR3 nucleotides: TGCAGCGTTGGGGCAGCCTTCAACTATGGCTACACCTTC.

Of note for this clonotype: This could be a read error, since a much larger clone is one nucleotide away. The chain is built from TRBV7-2 and TRBJ1-5; D perhaps matches TRBD1 (5 bases). Germline V gene sequence: CDR1 SGHTA, CDR2 FQGNSA. This CDR3 has 18 residues. V dropped 2 bases and J dropped 8 bases, with 25 bases sitting between them. The CDR3 here is CASSLPQVGDEGGKPQHF. The CDR3 DNA reads as TGTGCCAGCAGCTTACCCCAAGTGGGGGACGAGGGAGGGAAGCCCCAGCATTTT.

The V call is TRBV7-9, the J call TRBJ2-7; TRBD1 matches at 9 bases. Germline trimming cut 5 bases from V and 5 bases from J; bases unmatched to any gene: 10. This CDR3 is built from 15 residues. From germline, CDR1 is SEHNR and CDR2 FQNEAQ (reference sequence). DNA for the CDR3: TGTGCCAGCAGCGTAGGAACAGGGGGCATCCACGAGCAGTACTTC. As protein: CASSVGTGGIHEQYF.

This clonotype was seen at least ten times. The chain recombines TRBV5-1 with TRBJ1-1; maybe TRBD1 (5 bases). The CDR3 loop spans 14 amino acids. The germline V and J ends were trimmed by 1 base and 4 bases, with 11 bases remaining between them. Germline-derived CDR1 and CDR2 are SGHRS and YFSETQ. The CDR3 DNA reads TGCGCCAGCAGCTTGCAAGCAGGGACCACTGAAGCTTTCTTT. Amino acid sequence: CASSLQAGTTEAFF. Variable domain in full (rest from reference TRBV5-1 and TRBJ1-1): KAGVTQTPRYLIKTRGQQVTLSCSPISGHRSVSWYQQTPGQGLQFLFEYFSETQRNKGNFPGRFSGRQFSNSRSEMNVSTLELGDSALYLCASSLQAGTTEAFFGQGTRLTVV.

With regard to this clonotype: Germline and junction disagree at one end, which may indicate a read error. The chain joins TRBV5-1 to TRBJ2-3; TRBD2 aligns across 7 bases. The CDR3 sequence is 15 residues long. In germline, CDR1 is SGHRS, CDR2 YFSETQ. CDR3 protein: CASSLGAGVYDMQYF. The CDR3 nucleotides are TGCGCCAGCAGCTTGGGCGCGGGAGTGTACGATATGCAGTATTTT.

The chain carries TRBV2 and TRBJ2-7; TRBD2 matches 9 bases. The CDR3 is made up of 15 amino acids. Germline V lookup: CDR1 SNHLY, CDR2 FYNNEI. V gave up 6 bases and J gave up 4 bases; unmatched junction bases: 10. The CDR3 DNA follows: TGTGCCAGCAGGGCCCAAGCGGGAGGTACGTACGAGCAGTACTTC. Protein product: CASRAQAGGTYEQYF. Variable domain in full (rest from reference TRBV2 and TRBJ2-7): EPEVTQTPSHQVTQMGQEVILRCVPISNHLYFYWYRQILGQKVEFLVSFYNNEISEKSEIFDDQFSVERPDGSNFTLKIRSTKLEDSAMYFCASRAQAGGTYEQYFGPGTRLTVT.

This clonotype was found a few times. V gene TRBV11-1 combines with J gene TRBJ2-1; 12 positions agree with TRBD1. This CDR3 has 15 amino acids. V trimming: 5 bases; J trimming: 6 bases; junction bases outside the gene matches: 5. From germline, CDR1 is SGHAT and CDR2 FQDESV (reference sequence). The CDR3 spells CASSRSGQGANEQFF. The CDR3 DNA sequence: TGTGCCAGCAGCAGATCGGGACAGGGGGCCAATGAGCAGTTCTTC.

The chain links TRBV3-1 to TRBJ2-1; tentative D call: TRBD2 (6 bases). In germline, CDR1 is LGHDT, CDR2 YNNKEL (reference sequence). This CDR3 comprises 14 residues. The ends were cut back, 0 bases at V and 9 bases at J, with 12 bases in the middle. DNA of the CDR3: TGTGCCAGCAGCCAAGATCCGGGAGTCGGTGAGCAGTTCTTC. Amino acid sequence: CASSQDPGVGEQFF.

The V gene is TRBV18, the J gene TRBJ2-1; D is uncertain. Germline V lookup: CDR1 KGHSH, CDR2 LQKENI. The CDR3 spans 16 residues. Trimming took 0 bases from V and 9 from J, leaving 18 bases between them. CDR3 in DNA: TGTGCCAGCTCACCACCGTCCGGATCTGTACCCCGTGAGCAGTTCTTC. It yields the protein CASSPPSGSVPREQFF.

In this sample, this clonotype turned up a few times. CDR3 in amino acids: CSARDRQGNTEAFF. The CDR3 DNA reads TGCAGTGCTAGAGATCGTCAGGGGAACACTGAAGCTTTCTTT. The chain links TRBV20-1 to TRBJ1-1; the D gene is possibly TRBD1 (5 bases). This CDR3 is 14 amino acids long. The germline V gene has CDR1 DFQATT and CDR2 SNEGSKA (reference sequence). V lost 0 bases and J lost 1, with 9 bases in between.

Ten or more counts support this clonotype. The chain employs TRBV5-1 and TRBJ2-1, with no clear D. Per the germline V gene, CDR1 is SGHRS and CDR2 is YFSETQ. Between the trimmed V and J ends, which lost 0 bases and 6 bases, there was a span of 13 bases. The CDR3 is 15 amino acids. The DNA for the CDR3 is TGCGCCAGCAGCTTGGGACTCCCGGGTCTCAATGAGCAGTTCTTC. Translation gives CASSLGLPGLNEQFF. The entire variable domain, with the rest obtained from reference TRBV5-1 and TRBJ2-1, is as follows: KAGVTQTPRYLIKTRGQQVTLSCSPISGHRSVSWYQQTPGQGLQFLFEYFSETQRNKGNFPGRFSGRQFSNSRSEMNVSTLELGDSALYLCASSLGLPGLNEQFFGPGTRLTVL.

The CDR3 region has the DNA TGTGCCAGCAGCCCCTCAGTGGGGAACACTGAAGCTTTCTTT. As protein: CASSPSVGNTEAFF. The chain has TRBV9 and TRBJ1-1; the D is unclear. This CDR3 is 14 amino acids long. With 4 bases removed from V and 1 base from J, the gap between germline ends came to 11 bases. Per germline, CDR1 SGDLS and CDR2 YYNGEE.

The chain joins TRBV6-5 to TRBJ1-1; D remains ambiguous. V dropped 2 bases and J dropped 5 bases, with 15 bases sitting between them. CDR1 MNHEY and CDR2 SVGAGI come from the germline V gene. CDR3 length equals 15 residues. CDR3 protein: CASSYPPGRRTEAFF. The CDR3 region has the DNA TGTGCCAGCAGTTACCCCCCAGGACGCAGGACTGAAGCTTTCTTT.

In regard to this clonotype: Since a much larger clone is just one base distant, this may be a read error. The chain combines TRBV5-6 with TRBJ1-2; maybe TRBD1 (6 bases). This CDR3 is built from 16 residues. V was pared by 0 bases and J by 2 bases, with 14 bases between. Germline V gene lookup returns CDR1 SGHDT and CDR2 YYEEEE. CDR3 loop: CASSLAGQDSNYGYTF. The CDR3 nucleotides are TGTGCCAGCAGCTTGGCAGGTCAGGACAGCAACTATGGCTACACCTTC. Full variable domain (outside the CDR3, taken from reference TRBV5-6 and TRBJ1-2): DAGVTQSPTHLIKTRGQQVTLRCSPKSGHDTVSWYQQALGQGPQFIFQYYEEEERQRGNFPDRFSGHQFPNYSSELNVNALLLGDSALYLCASSLAGQDSNYGYTFGSGTRLTVV.

The chain uses TRBV20-1 and TRBJ1-1; D perhaps matches TRBD1 (5 bases). Germline lookup yields CDR1 DFQATT and CDR2 SNEGSKA (reference sequence). The CDR3 has 14 amino acids. With 3 bases removed from V and 5 bases from J, the gap between germline ends came to 16 bases. The CDR3 loop is CSASSGGRVTEAFF. The DNA for the CDR3 is TGCAGTGCTAGTTCCGGGGGAAGAGTGACTGAAGCTTTCTTT.

This clonotype appeared a few times. This sequence joins TRBV5-1 and TRBJ1-1, with 7 bases aligning to TRBD1. V trimming: 0 bases; J trimming: 7 bases; junction bases outside the gene matches: 3. CDR3 length: 13 residues. The germline V gene has CDR1 SGHRS and CDR2 YFSETQ. This CDR3 reads CASSLEGQREAFF. DNA of the CDR3: TGCGCCAGCAGCTTGGAGGGACAGCGTGAAGCTTTCTTT.

V usage is TRBV7-2 and J usage is TRBJ2-3; 12 bases are a match to TRBD2. Germline values: CDR1 SGHTA, CDR2 FQGNSA. The CDR3 spans 15 residues. The V segment lost 6 bases and the J segment 4 bases; nucleotides outside the gene matches: 5. CDR3 loop: CASSSSGGAPDTQYF. The CDR3, as DNA: TGTGCCAGCAGTTCTAGCGGGGGGGCCCCAGATACGCAGTATTTT.

This clonotype was found many times. The V and J genes are TRBV7-3 and TRBJ2-3; a weak D match, TRBD1 (6 bases). The ends were cut back, 3 bases at V and 3 bases at J, with 7 bases in the middle. CDR1 and CDR2 from the germline V gene are SGHTA and FQGTGA. The CDR3 length is 13 residues. The CDR3 sequence: CASSLGATDTQYF. CDR3 nucleotides: TGTGCCAGCAGCTTGGGGGCAACAGATACGCAGTATTTT.

The V call is TRBV5-6, the J call TRBJ1-2, with 9 bases that match TRBD1. Germline V gene lookup returns CDR1 SGHDT and CDR2 YYEEEE. The CDR3 consists of 17 residues. Germline trimming cut 3 bases from V and 3 bases from J; bases unmatched to any gene: 12. The CDR3 nucleotides are TGTGCCAGCAGCTCGATTAACAGGGGGCCTGGGGACTATGGCTACACCTTC. Translation: CASSSINRGPGDYGYTF.

This clonotype occurred many times. This chain uses TRBV27 with TRBJ1-1; unclear D gene. In germline, CDR1 is MNHEY, CDR2 SMNVEV (reference sequence). The CDR3 extends over 14 amino acids. The germline V and J ends were trimmed by 6 bases and 4 bases, with 15 bases remaining between them. The CDR3 loop reads CASRRRGASTEAFF. DNA for the CDR3: TGTGCCAGCAGGAGGCGGGGAGCGAGCACTGAAGCTTTCTTT.

This clonotype was detected only a few times. The chain uses TRBV20-1 and TRBJ2-7; the D gene could be TRBD1 or TRBD2 (5 bases each). The germline V gene has CDR1 DFQATT and CDR2 SNEGSKA (reference sequence). This CDR3 is 21 amino acids long. V shed 3 bases and J shed 0 bases, with 33 bases lying between them. The CDR3 here is CSASRDGDMATYITSSYEQYF. CDR3 coding DNA: TGCAGTGCTAGCCGGGACGGGGATATGGCGACCTATATTACTAGCTCCTACGAGCAGTACTTC.

V is TRBV5-1 and J is TRBJ1-1; D is undetermined. The germline V gene has CDR1 SGHRS and CDR2 YFSETQ. The CDR3 has 14 residues. V was pared by 0 bases and J by 1 base, with 7 bases between. This CDR3 reads CASSLEPGNTEAFF. CDR3 bases: TGCGCCAGCAGCTTGGAACCGGGGAACACTGAAGCTTTCTTT.

There are many counts of this clonotype. CDR3 nucleotides: TGCGCCAGCAGCTTGGGGCAATTAAGGGAGACCCAGTACTTC. Translating it yields CASSLGQLRETQYF. This chain links TRBV5-1 with TRBJ2-5; D unclear. Germline CDR1 reads SGHRS; CDR2 reads YFSETQ. V gave up 0 bases and J gave up 5 bases, with 11 bases separating them. The CDR3 contains 14 residues.